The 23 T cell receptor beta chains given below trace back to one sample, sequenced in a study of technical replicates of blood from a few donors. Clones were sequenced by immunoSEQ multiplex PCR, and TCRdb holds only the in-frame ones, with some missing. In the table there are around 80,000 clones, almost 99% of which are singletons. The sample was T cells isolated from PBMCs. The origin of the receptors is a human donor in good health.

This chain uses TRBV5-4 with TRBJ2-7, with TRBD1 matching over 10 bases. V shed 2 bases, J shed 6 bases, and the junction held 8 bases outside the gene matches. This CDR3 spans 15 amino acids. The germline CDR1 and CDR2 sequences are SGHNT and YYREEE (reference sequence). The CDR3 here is CASSFLGDRGREQYF. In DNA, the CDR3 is TGTGCCAGCAGCTTTTTGGGGGACAGGGGCCGCGAGCAGTACTTC. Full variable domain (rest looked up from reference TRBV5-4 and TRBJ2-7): ETGVTQSPTHLIKTRGQQVTLRCSSQSGHNTVSWYQQALGQGPQFIFQYYREEENGRGNFPPRFSGLQFPNYSSELNVNALELDDSALYLCASSFLGDRGREQYFGPGTRLTVT.

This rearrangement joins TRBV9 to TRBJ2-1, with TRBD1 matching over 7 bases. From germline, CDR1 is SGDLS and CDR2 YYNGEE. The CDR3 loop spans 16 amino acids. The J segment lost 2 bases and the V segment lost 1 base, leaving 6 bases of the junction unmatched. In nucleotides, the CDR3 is TGTGCCAGCAGCGTATCCGGGACAGTCGCCTACAATGAGCAGTTCTTC. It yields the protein CASSVSGTVAYNEQFF. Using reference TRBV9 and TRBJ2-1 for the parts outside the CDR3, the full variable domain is DSGVTQTPKHLITATGQRVTLRCSPRSGDLSVYWYQQSLDQGLQFLIQYYNGEERAKGNILERFSAQQFPDLHSELNLSSLELGDSALYFCASSVSGTVAYNEQFFGPGTRLTVL.

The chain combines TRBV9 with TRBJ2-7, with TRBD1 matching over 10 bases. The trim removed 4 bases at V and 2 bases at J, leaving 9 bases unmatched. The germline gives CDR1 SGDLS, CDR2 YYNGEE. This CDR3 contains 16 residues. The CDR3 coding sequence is TGTGCCAGCAGCCCAATCGGAGGGACAGGGGCCTACGAGCAGTACTTC. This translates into CASSPIGGTGAYEQYF.

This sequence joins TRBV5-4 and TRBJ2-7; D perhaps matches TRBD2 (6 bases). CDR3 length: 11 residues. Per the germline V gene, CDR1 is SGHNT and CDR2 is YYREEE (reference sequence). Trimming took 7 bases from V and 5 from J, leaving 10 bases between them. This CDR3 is CASLRGDEQYF. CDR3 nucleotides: TGTGCCAGCTTGCGGGGCGACGAGCAGTACTTC.

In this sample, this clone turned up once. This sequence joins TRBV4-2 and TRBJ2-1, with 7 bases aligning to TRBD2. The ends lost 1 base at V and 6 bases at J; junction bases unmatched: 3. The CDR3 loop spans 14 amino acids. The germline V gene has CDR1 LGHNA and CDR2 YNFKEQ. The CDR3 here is CASSQGLALNEQFF. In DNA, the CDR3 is TGTGCCAGCAGCCAAGGACTAGCTCTCAATGAGCAGTTCTTC.

CDR3 residues: CASFRQLNTEAFF. CDR3 nucleotide sequence: TGTGCCAGCTTCAGACAGCTGAACACTGAAGCTTTCTTT. This rearrangement joins TRBV5-4 to TRBJ1-1, with D maybe TRBD1 (5 bases). This CDR3 is 13 amino acids long. V lost 7 bases and J 0 bases, leaving 10 bases between the germline ends. Germline assignment: CDR1 SGHNT and CDR2 YYREEE (reference sequence).

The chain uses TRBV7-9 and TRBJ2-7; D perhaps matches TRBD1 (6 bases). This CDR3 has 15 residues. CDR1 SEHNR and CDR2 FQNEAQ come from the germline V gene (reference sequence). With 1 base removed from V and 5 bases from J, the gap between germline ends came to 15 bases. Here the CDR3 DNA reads TGTGCCAGCAGCTTAGTACAGGGATCGACAAACGAGCAGTACTTC. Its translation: CASSLVQGSTNEQYF.

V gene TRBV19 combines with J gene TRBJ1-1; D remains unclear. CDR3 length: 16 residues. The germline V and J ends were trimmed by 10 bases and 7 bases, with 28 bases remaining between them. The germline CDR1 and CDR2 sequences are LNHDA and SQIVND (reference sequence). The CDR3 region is CAIRRTSQLQRVEAFF. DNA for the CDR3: TGTGCCATCCGACGAACTTCTCAACTTCAACGGGTTGAAGCTTTCTTT.

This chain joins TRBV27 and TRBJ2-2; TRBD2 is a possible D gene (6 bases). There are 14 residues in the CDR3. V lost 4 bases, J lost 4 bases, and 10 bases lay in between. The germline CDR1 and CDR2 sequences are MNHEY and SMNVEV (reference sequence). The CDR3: CASSWGESTGELFF. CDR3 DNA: TGTGCCAGCAGTTGGGGGGAGAGCACCGGGGAGCTGTTTTTT.

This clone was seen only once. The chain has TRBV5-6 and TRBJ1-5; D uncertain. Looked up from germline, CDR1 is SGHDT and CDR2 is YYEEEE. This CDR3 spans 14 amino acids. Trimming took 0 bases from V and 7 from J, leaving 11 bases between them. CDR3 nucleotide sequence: TGTGCCAGCAGCTTGGGGTGGGCGTTCCAGCCCCAGCATTTT. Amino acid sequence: CASSLGWAFQPQHF.

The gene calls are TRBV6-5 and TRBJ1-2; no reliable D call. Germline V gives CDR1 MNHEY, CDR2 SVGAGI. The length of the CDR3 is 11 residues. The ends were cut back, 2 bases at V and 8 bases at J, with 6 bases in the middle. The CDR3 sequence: CASSYGGGYTF. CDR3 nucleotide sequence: TGTGCCAGCAGTTACGGAGGAGGCTACACCTTC.

The CDR3 DNA sequence: TGTGCCAGCAGCTTCCCATTGGGGGGAGGCAGGGATGAGCAGTTCTTC. Translating it yields CASSFPLGGGRDEQFF. The V call is TRBV11-2, the J call TRBJ2-1; maybe TRBD2 (6 bases). The CDR3 has 16 amino acids. V shed 3 bases and J shed 8 bases, with 20 bases lying between them. Germline CDR1 is SGHAT and CDR2 is FQNNGV.

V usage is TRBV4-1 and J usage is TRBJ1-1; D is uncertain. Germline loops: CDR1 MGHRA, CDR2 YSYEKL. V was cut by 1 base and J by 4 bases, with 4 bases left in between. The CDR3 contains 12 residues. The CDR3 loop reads CASSQGSTEAFF. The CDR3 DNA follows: TGCGCCAGCAGCCAAGGGAGCACTGAAGCTTTCTTT.

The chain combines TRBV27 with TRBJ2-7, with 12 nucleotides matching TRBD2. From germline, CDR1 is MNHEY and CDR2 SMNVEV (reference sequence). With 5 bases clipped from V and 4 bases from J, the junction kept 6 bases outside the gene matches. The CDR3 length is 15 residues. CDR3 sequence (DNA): TGTGCCAGCAGTCCCGGACTAGCGGGAAGTTACGAGCAGTACTTC. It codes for CASSPGLAGSYEQYF.

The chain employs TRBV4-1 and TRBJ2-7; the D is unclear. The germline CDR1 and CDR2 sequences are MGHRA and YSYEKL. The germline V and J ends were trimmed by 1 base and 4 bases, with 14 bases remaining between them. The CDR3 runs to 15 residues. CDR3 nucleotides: TGCGCCAGCAGCCAAGTTATTTCCGGAGAATACGAGCAGTACTTC. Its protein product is CASSQVISGEYEQYF.

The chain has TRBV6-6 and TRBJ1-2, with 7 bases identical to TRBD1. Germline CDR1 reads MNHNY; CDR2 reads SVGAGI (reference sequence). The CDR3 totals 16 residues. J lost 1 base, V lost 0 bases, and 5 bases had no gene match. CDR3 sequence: CASSYSGSGGNYGYTF. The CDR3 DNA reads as TGTGCCAGCAGTTACTCAGGGTCAGGGGGTAACTATGGCTACACCTTC.

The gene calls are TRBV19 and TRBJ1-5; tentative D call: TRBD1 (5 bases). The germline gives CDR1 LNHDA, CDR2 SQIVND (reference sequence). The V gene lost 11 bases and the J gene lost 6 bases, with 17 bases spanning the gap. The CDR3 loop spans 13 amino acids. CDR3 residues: CAASDRTGQPQHF. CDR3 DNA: TGTGCCGCCTCCGACAGAACCGGTCAGCCCCAGCATTTT.

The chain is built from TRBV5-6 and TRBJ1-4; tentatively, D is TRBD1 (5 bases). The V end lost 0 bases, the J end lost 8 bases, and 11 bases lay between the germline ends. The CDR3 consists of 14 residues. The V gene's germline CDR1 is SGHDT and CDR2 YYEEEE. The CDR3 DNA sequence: TGTGCCAGCAGCTTGGTAAGGGGACTCGAAAAACTGTTTTTT. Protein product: CASSLVRGLEKLFF.

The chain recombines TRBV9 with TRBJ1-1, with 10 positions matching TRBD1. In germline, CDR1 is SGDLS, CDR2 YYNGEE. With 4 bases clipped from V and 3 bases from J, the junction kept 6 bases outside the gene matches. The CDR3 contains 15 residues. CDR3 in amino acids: CASSPQTGGYTEAFF. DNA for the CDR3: TGTGCCAGCAGCCCACAGACAGGGGGCTACACTGAAGCTTTCTTT. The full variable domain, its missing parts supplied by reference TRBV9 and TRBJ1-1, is DSGVTQTPKHLITATGQRVTLRCSPRSGDLSVYWYQQSLDQGLQFLIQYYNGEERAKGNILERFSAQQFPDLHSELNLSSLELGDSALYFCASSPQTGGYTEAFFGQGTRLTVV.

The CDR3 protein is CASSPGTGRETQYF. The CDR3 DNA is TGTGCCAGCAGTCCCGGGACAGGGCGGGAGACCCAGTACTTC. The V call is TRBV5-8, the J call TRBJ2-5; 9 bases map to TRBD1. The germline V gene encodes CDR1 SGHTS and CDR2 YDEGEE. V trimming: 5 bases; J trimming: 5 bases; junction bases outside the gene matches: 7. This CDR3 is 14 amino acids long.

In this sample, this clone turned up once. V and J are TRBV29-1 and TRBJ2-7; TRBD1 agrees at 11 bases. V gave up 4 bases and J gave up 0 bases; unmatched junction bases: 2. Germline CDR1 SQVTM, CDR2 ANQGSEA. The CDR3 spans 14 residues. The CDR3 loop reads CSVGGQGGSYEQYF. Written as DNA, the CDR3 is TGCAGCGTTGGGGGACAGGGGGGCTCCTACGAGCAGTACTTC.

DNA for the CDR3: TGTGCCAGCAGCGGGGGCGGGGGCGAGGGAAACACTGAAGCTTTCTTT. This translates into CASSGGGGEGNTEAFF. The genes are TRBV9 and TRBJ1-1, with D possibly TRBD1 on 6 matching bases. Germline assignment: CDR1 SGDLS and CDR2 YYNGEE. CDR3 size: 16 residues. V lost 3 bases to trimming and J lost 2 bases, with 17 bases between them.

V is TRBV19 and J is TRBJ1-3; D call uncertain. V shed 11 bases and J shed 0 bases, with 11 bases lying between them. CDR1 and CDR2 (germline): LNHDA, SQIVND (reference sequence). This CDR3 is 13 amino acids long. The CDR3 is CAATIASGNTIYF. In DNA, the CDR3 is TGTGCCGCGACTATCGCCTCTGGAAACACCATATATTTT.